This TCR delta chain was found in a study of γδ T cells in repeated Plasmodium falciparum infection. Study at large: The natural-infection arm compared Malian children under seasonal malaria with matched Australian children.

Concerning this clone itself: A single base is all that separates this from a far larger clone, so a read error is likely. In the same sample, other DNA sequences code for this CDR3.

Both TRG and TRD chains were sequenced from each sorted sample. TCRdb made new clone calls on the multiplex PCR reads using CATT. The sample has about 51,000 delta-chain clones, roughly 2% seen once. Germline CDR1 is GEAIGNYY and CDR2 is EKD. The CDR3 contains 14 residues. Gammadelta T cells were flow-sorted from PBMC into Vgamma9/Vdelta2+ and Vdelta2-negative populations for bulk analysis. The genes are TRDV2 and TRDJ1; 9 nucleotides align to TRDD3. TCRdb is silent on the J gene; assignment here came from matching the DNA to germline. This clonotype was obtained from a pool of human donors (malaria-infected and uninfected, not separated). Sequencing was performed on gamma-delta T cells from blood. The DNA for the CDR3 is TGCGCCTGTGACTCACTGGGGGAAGGCGATAAACTCATCTTT. Its translation is CACDSLGEGDKLIF.